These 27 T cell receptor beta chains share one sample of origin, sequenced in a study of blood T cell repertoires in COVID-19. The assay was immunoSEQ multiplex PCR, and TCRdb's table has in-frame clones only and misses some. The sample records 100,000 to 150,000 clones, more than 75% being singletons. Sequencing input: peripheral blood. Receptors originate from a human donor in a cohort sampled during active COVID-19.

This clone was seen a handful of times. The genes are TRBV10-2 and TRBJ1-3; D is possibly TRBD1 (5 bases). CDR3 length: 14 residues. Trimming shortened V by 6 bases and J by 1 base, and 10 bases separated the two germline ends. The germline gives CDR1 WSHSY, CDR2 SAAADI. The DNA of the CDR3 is TGCGCCAGCAGCCACGGGGGATCTGGAAACACCATATATTTT. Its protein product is CASSHGGSGNTIYF.

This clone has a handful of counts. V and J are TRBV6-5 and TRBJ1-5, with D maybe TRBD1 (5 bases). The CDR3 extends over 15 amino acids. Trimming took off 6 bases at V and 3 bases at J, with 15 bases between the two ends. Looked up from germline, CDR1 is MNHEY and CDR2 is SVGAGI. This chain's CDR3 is CASRPHGGNNQPQHF. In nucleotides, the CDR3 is TGTGCCAGCAGGCCCCACGGGGGGAACAATCAGCCCCAGCATTTT.

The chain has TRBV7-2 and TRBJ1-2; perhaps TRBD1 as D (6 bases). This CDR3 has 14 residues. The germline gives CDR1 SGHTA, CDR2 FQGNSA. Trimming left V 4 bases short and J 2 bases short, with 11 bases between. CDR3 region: CASSSQTGNYGYTF. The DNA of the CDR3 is TGTGCCAGCAGCTCCCAGACAGGAAACTATGGCTACACCTTC.

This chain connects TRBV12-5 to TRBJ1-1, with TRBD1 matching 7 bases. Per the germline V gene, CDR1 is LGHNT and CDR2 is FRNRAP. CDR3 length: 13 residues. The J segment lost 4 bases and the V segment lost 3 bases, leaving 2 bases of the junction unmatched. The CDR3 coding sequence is TGTGCTAGTGGTTTACCAGGGGGCACTGAAGCTTTCTTT. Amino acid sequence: CASGLPGGTEAFF.

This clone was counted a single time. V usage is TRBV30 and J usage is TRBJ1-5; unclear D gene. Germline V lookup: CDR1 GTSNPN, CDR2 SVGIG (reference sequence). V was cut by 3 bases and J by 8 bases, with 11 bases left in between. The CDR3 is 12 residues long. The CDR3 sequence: CAWRRASEPQHF. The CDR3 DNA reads TGTGCCTGGAGGCGGGCATCCGAGCCCCAGCATTTT.

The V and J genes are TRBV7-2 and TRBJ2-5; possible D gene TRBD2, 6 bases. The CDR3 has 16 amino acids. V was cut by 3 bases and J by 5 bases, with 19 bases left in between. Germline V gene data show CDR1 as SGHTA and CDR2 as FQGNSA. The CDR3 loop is CASSFSGTPRGETQYF. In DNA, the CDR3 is TGTGCCAGCAGCTTCTCCGGGACTCCTCGGGGTGAGACCCAGTACTTC. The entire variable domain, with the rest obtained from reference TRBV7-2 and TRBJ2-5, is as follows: GAGVSQSPSNKVTEKGKDVELRCDPISGHTALYWYRQSLGQGLEFLIYFQGNSAPDKSGLPSDRFSAERTGGSVSTLTIQRTQQEDSAVYLCASSFSGTPRGETQYFGPGTRLLVL.

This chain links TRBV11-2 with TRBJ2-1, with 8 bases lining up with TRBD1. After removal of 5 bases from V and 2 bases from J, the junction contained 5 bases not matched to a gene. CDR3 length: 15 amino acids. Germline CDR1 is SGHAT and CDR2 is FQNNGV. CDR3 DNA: TGTGCCAGCAGCCCAGGGGGCGTTACCTACAATGAGCAGTTCTTC. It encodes CASSPGGVTYNEQFF.

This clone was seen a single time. Here the CDR3 reads CASSVGAGVVSDTQYF. In DNA, the CDR3 is TGTGCCAGCAGCGTAGGGGCGGGAGTTGTTTCAGATACGCAGTATTTT. The chain has TRBV9 and TRBJ2-3; 7 positions agree with TRBD2. Trimming cost V 0 bases and J 4 bases; bases outside gene matches: 8. CDR1 and CDR2 from the germline V gene are SGDLS and YYNGEE. This CDR3 comprises 16 residues.

CDR3 DNA sequence: TGTGCCAGCAGTTCCGTCCTTCGGGGAAACTATGGCTACACCTTC. Translated, it gives CASSSVLRGNYGYTF. The J gene is TRBJ1-2, the V gene TRBV6-5; no reliable D call. V lost 4 bases to trimming and J lost 2 bases, with 14 bases between them. Germline assignment: CDR1 MNHEY and CDR2 SVGAGI. This CDR3 comprises 15 residues.

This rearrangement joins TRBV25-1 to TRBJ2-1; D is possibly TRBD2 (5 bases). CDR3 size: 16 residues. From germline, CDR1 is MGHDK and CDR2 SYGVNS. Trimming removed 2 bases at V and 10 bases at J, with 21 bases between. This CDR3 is CASSELGAEDTFEQFF. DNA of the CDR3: TGTGCCAGCAGTGAACTAGGAGCGGAGGATACATTCGAGCAGTTCTTC.

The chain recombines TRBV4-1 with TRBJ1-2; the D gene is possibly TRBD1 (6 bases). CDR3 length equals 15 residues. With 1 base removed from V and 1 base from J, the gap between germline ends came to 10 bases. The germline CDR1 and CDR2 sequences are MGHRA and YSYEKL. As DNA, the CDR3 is TGCGCCAGCAGCCAAGCCGGGACAAGTAACTATGGCTACACCTTC. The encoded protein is CASSQAGTSNYGYTF.

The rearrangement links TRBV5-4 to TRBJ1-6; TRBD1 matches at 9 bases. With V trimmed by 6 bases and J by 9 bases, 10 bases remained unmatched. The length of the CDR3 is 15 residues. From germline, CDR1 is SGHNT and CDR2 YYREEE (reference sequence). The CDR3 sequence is CASNFEGQGGSPLHF. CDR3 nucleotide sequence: TGTGCCAGCAACTTCGAGGGACAGGGTGGTTCACCCCTCCACTTT.

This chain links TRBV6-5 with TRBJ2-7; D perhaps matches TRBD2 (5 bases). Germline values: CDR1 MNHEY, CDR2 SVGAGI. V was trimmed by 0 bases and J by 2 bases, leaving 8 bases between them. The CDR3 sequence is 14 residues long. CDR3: CASSYSGVAYEQYF. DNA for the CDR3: TGTGCCAGCAGTTACTCCGGGGTAGCCTACGAGCAGTACTTC.

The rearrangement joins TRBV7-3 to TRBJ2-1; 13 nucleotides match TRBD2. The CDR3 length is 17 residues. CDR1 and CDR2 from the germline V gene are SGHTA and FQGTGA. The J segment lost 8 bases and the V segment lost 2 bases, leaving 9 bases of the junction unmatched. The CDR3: CASSLVIPGLAGDEQFF. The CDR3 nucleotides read TGTGCCAGCAGCTTAGTAATTCCCGGACTAGCGGGAGATGAGCAGTTCTTC. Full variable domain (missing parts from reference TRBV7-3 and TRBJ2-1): GAGVSQTPSNKVTEKGKYVELRCDPISGHTALYWYRQSLGQGPEFLIYFQGTGAADDSGLPNDRFFAVRPEGSVSTLKIQRTERGDSAVYLCASSLVIPGLAGDEQFFGPGTRLTVL.

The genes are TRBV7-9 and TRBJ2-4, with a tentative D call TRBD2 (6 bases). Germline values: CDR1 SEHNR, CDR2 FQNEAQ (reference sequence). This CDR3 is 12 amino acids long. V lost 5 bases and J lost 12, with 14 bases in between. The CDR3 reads CASSPSRGTQYF. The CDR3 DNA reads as TGTGCCAGCAGCCCCAGCCGGGGGACTCAGTACTTC.

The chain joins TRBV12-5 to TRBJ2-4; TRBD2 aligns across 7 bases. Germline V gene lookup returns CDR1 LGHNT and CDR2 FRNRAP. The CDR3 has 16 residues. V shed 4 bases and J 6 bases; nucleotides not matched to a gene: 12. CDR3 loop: CASGSPNGRAPNIQYF. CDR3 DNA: TGTGCTAGTGGTTCTCCCAATGGGAGGGCCCCAAACATTCAGTACTTC.

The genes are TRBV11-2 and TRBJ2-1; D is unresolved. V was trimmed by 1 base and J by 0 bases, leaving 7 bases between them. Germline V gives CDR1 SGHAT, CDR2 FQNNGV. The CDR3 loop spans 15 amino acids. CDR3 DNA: TGTGCCAGCAGCTTAGGCGGCGGCTCCTACAATGAGCAGTTCTTC. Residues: CASSLGGGSYNEQFF. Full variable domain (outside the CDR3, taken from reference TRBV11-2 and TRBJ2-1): EAGVAQSPRYKIIEKRQSVAFWCNPISGHATLYWYQQILGQGPKLLIQFQNNGVVDDSQLPKDRFSAERLKGVDSTLKIQPAKLEDSAVYLCASSLGGGSYNEQFFGPGTRLTVL.

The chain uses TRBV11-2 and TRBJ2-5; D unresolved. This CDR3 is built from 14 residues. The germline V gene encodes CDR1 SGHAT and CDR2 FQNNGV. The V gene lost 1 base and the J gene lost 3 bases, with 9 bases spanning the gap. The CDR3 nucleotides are TGTGCCAGCAGCTTAGCCAGAATTGAAGAGACCCAGTACTTC. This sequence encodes CASSLARIEETQYF.

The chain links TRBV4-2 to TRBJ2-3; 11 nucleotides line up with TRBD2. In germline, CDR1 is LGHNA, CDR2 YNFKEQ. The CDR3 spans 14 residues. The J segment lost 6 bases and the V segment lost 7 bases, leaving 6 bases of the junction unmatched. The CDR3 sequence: CASTLAGGGDTQYF. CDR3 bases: TGTGCCAGCACATTAGCGGGAGGGGGGGATACGCAGTATTTT.

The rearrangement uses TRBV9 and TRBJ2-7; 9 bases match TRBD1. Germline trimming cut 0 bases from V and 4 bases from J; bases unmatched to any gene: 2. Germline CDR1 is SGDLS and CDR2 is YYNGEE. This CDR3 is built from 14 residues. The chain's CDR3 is CASSVGQGVYEQYF. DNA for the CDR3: TGTGCCAGCAGCGTAGGACAGGGGGTTTACGAGCAGTACTTC. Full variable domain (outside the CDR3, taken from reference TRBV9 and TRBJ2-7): DSGVTQTPKHLITATGQRVTLRCSPRSGDLSVYWYQQSLDQGLQFLIQYYNGEERAKGNILERFSAQQFPDLHSELNLSSLELGDSALYFCASSVGQGVYEQYFGPGTRLTVT.

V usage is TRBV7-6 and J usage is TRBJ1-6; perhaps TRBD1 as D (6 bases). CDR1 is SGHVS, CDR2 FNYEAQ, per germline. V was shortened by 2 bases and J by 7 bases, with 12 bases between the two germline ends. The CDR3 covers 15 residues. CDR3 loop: CASSLRGGPNSPLHF. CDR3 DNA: TGTGCCAGCAGCTTAAGGGGGGGACCCAATTCACCCCTCCACTTT.

CDR3 sequence reads: CASSIGTGFFGYTF. DNA of the CDR3: TGTGCCAGTAGTATAGGGACAGGGTTTTTTGGCTACACCTTC. This chain uses TRBV19 with TRBJ1-2, with 8 bases lining up with TRBD1. The V segment lost 1 base and the J segment 7 bases; nucleotides outside the gene matches: 5. In germline, CDR1 is LNHDA, CDR2 SQIVND (reference sequence). The CDR3 runs to 14 residues.

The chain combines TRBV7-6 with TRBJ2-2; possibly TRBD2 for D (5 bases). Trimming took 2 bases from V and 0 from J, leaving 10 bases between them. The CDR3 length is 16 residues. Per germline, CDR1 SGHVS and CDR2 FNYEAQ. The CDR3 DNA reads TGTGCCAGCAGCTTATCGGCGGGCGCGAACACCGGGGAGCTGTTTTTT. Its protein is CASSLSAGANTGELFF.

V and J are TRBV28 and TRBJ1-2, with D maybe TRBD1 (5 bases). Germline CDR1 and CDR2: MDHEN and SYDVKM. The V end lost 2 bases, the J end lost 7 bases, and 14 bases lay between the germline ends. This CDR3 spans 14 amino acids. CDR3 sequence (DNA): TGTGCCAGCAGTTTAAGTGGGAGGGGCGGTGGCTACACCTTC. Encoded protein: CASSLSGRGGGYTF.

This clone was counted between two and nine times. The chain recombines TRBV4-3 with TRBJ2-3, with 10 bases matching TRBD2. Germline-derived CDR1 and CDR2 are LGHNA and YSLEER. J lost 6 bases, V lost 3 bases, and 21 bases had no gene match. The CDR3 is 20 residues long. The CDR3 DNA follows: TGCGCCAGCAGCCAGGATGGGGGAACTAGCGGGATCCCCTTCCGGGATACGCAGTATTTT. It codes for CASSQDGGTSGIPFRDTQYF.

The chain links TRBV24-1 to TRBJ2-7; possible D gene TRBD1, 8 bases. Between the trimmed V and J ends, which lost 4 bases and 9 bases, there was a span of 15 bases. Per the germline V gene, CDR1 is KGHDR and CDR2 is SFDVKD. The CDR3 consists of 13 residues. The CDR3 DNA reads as TGTGCCACCAGTGACCAGGACAGGGAGGGGCAGTACTTC. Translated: CATSDQDREGQYF.

CDR3: CASSPGGAYNEQFF. DNA of the CDR3: TGTGCCAGCTCACCTGGAGGGGCCTACAATGAGCAGTTCTTC. V gene TRBV18 combines with J gene TRBJ2-1; maybe TRBD2 (6 bases). V lost 3 bases, J lost 2 bases, and 8 bases lay in between. Looked up from germline, CDR1 is KGHSH and CDR2 is LQKENI. This CDR3 is built from 14 residues.